The rows below give T cell receptor beta chains drawn from one sample of a study of Graves' ophthalmopathy and Graves' hyperthyroidism. Using its own MiXCR run on the multiplex PCR reads, TCRdb lists one record per CDR3 protein. The table shows 650,000 to 800,000 distinct CDR3 sequences, with under 50% occurring only once. The sequencing input was peripheral blood. These receptors originate from an adult man with Graves' ophthalmopathy. The CDR3 runs from the conserved cysteine through the conserved F or W. D genes are given only for firm matches. The size entry is marked missing in some rows and otherwise reads once, few, many or a size class.

CDR3 length	D gene	V gene	clone size	J gene	CDR3 protein	CDR3 DNA
12	NA	TRBV2	NA	TRBJ1-4	CASSEKGEKLFF	TGTGCCAGCAGTGAAAAGGGGGAAAAACTGTTTTTT
15	NA	TRBV5-6	NA	TRBJ2-5	CASSLTSTRTETQYF	TGTGCCAGCAGCCTAACTAGCACTCGGACAGAGACCCAGTACTTC
11	NA	TRBV20-1	NA	TRBJ2-7	CSAGRPYEQYF	TGCAGTGCTGGACGCCCCTACGAGCAGTACTTC
13	TRBD1	TRBV2	many	TRBJ2-5	CASSGTGAETQYF	TGTGCCAGCAGTGGGACAGGGGCAGAGACCCAGTACTTC
17	NA	TRBV4-2	NA	TRBJ1-5	CASSQDSRTLAHQPQHF	TGTGCCAGCAGCCAAGATAGTAGGACACTGGCCCATCAGCCCCAGCATTTT
13	NA	TRBV7-9	many	TRBJ2-7	CASTLVGHYEQYF	TGTGCCAGCACTTTGGTGGGGCACTACGAGCAGTACTTC
14	TRBD1	TRBV7-2	NA	TRBJ2-5	CASSFRGLGETQYF	TGTGCCAGCAGCTTCAGGGGGCTGGGGGAGACCCAGTACTTC
16	NA	TRBV7-2	once	TRBJ2-4	CASSSQGGVGVNIQYF	TGTGCCAGCAGCTCGCAGGGGGGAGTGGGTGTAAACATTCAGTACTTC
17	TRBD2	TRBV6-5	NA	TRBJ2-5	CASSDTLTSGGLETQYF	TGTGCCAGCAGTGACACTCTTACTAGCGGGGGCCTAGAGACCCAGTACTTC
14	NA	TRBV7-9	NA	TRBJ2-6	CASSLSYGANVLTF	TGTGCCAGCAGCTTAAGTTACGGGGCCAACGTCCTGACTTTC
15	TRBD1	TRBV5-8	once	TRBJ2-2	CASRGQDRLTGELFF	TGTGCCAGCAGAGGACAGGACAGGCTCACCGGGGAGCTGTTTTTT
15	TRBD1	TRBV29-1	NA	TRBJ1-1	CSARGRGRVNTEAFF	TGCAGCGCCAGAGGGAGGGGGCGCGTGAACACTGAAGCTTTCTTT
15	TRBD1	TRBV10-3	NA	TRBJ2-7	CAISTWTGPGNEQYF	TGTGCCATCAGTACCTGGACAGGGCCAGGAAACGAGCAGTACTTC